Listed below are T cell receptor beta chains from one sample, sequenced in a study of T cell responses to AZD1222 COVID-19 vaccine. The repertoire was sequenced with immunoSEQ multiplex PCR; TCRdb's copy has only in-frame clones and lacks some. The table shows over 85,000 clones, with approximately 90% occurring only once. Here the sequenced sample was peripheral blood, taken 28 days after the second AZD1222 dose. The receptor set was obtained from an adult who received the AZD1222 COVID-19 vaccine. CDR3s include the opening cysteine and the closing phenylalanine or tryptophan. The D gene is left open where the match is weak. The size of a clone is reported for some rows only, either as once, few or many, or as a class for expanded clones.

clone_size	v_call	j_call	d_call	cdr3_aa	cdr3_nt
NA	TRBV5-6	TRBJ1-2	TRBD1	CASTAGGSGYTF	TGTGCCAGCACCGCAGGGGGGTCTGGCTACACCTTC
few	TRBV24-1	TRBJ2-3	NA	CATTGKGTDTQYF	TGTGCCACCACCGGGAAGGGAACAGATACGCAGTATTTT
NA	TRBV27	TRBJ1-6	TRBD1	CASRRGQASSPLHF	TGTGCCAGCAGGAGGGGACAGGCTTCTTCACCCCTCCACTTT
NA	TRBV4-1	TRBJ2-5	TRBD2	CASSQGRGGFETQYF	TGCGCCAGCAGCCAAGGCCGGGGGGGTTTCGAGACCCAGTACTTC
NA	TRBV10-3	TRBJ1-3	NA	CAIGTVSGNTIYF	TGTGCCATCGGGACGGTCTCTGGAAACACCATATATTTT
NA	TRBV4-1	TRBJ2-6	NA	CASSQDSGSSGFSGANVLTF	TGCGCCAGCAGCCAAGATTCGGGGAGTTCAGGCTTCTCTGGGGCCAACGTCCTGACTTTC
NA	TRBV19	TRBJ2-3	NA	CASSIVGGLTDTQYF	TGTGCCAGTAGTATCGTGGGGGGTCTCACAGATACGCAGTATTTT
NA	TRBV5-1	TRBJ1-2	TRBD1	CASRDRTGTSGYTF	TGCGCCAGCAGGGACCGGACAGGGACGTCTGGCTACACCTTC
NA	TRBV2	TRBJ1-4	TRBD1	CASRTPRTGAGEKLFF	TGTGCCAGCAGAACGCCTAGGACAGGGGCTGGTGAAAAACTGTTTTTT
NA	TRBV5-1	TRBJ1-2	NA	CASSLVRGSGGYTF	TGCGCCAGCAGCTTGGTCCGGGGGTCGGGAGGCTACACCTTC
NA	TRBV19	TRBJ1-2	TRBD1	CASSMGQLYGYTF	TGTGCCAGTAGTATGGGACAGCTCTATGGCTACACCTTC
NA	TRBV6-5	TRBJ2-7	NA	CASTHQGSWEQYF	TGTGCCAGCACCCATCAGGGTAGCTGGGAGCAGTACTTC
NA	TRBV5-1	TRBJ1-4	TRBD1	CASSSRQGLEEKLFF	TGCGCCAGCAGCTCACGACAGGGTCTCGAGGAAAAACTGTTTTTT
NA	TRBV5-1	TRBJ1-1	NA	CASSLSRVTEAFF	TGCGCCAGCAGCTTGAGCAGGGTCACTGAAGCTTTCTTT
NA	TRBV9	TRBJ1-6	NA	CASSVASQSSYNSPLHF	TGTGCCAGCAGCGTAGCCAGCCAAAGCTCCTATAATTCACCCCTCCACTTT
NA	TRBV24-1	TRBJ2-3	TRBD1	CATSGTTGTGVADTQYF	TGTGCCACCAGTGGCACCACTGGGACAGGTGTGGCAGATACGCAGTATTTT
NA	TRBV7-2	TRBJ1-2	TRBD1	CANTQGQGYGYTF	TGTGCCAACACCCAGGGACAGGGCTATGGCTACACCTTC
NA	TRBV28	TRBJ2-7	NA	CASSLVPGTYEQYF	TGTGCCAGCAGTTTAGTGCCAGGGACGTACGAGCAGTACTTC
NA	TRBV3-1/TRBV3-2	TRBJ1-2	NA	CASSQGPNSGYTF	TGTGCCAGCAGCCAAGGGCCCAATTCTGGCTACACCTTC
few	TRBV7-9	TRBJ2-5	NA	CASSPSGYGETQYF	TGTGCCAGCAGCCCCTCGGGGTACGGAGAGACCCAGTACTTC
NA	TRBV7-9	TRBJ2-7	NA	CASSGLRGWGIYEQYF	TGTGCCAGCAGCGGACTGCGGGGCTGGGGGATCTACGAGCAGTACTTC
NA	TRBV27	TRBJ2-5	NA	CASRTSSRETQYF	TGTGCCAGCAGAACTAGCTCACGGGAGACCCAGTACTTC
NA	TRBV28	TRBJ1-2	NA	CASSNRDNNYGYTF	TGTGCCAGCAGTAACCGGGACAATAACTATGGCTACACCTTC
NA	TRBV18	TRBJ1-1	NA	CASSLGQNTEAFF	TGTGCCAGCTCACTGGGACAGAACACTGAAGCTTTCTTT
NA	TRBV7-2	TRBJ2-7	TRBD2	CASSPAGLAGSYEQYF	TGTGCCAGCAGCCCAGCGGGTTTAGCGGGGAGCTACGAGCAGTACTTC
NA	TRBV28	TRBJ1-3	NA	CASTQGSAGNTIYF	TGTGCCAGCACCCAGGGTTCGGCTGGAAACACCATATATTTT
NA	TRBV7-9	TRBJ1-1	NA	CASSLQGNTEAFF	TGTGCCAGCAGCCTCCAAGGTAACACTGAAGCTTTCTTT
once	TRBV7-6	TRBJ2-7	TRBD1	CASSPPGQRTYEQYF	TGTGCCAGCAGCCCTCCGGGACAGCGAACCTACGAGCAGTACTTC
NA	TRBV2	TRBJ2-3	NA	CASSVRDTQYF	TGTGCCAGCAGTGTACGGGATACGCAGTATTTT
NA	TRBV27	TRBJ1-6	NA	CASSLSFSSSYNSPLHF	TGTGCCAGCAGCCTTTCATTCTCGAGCTCCTATAATTCACCCCTCCACTTT
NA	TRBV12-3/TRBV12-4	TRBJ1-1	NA	CASTAAGRTEAFF	TGTGCCAGCACGGCGGCTGGGAGAACTGAAGCTTTCTTT
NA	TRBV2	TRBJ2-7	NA	CASKIGDSSYEQYF	TGTGCCAGCAAAATTGGTGATTCTTCCTACGAGCAGTACTTC
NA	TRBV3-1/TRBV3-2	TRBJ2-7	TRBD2	CASSRSYGTSGTGDEQYF	TGTGCCAGCAGCCGTTCCTATGGGACTAGCGGAACGGGCGACGAGCAGTACTTC
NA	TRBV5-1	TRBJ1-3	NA	CASSFSGNTIYF	TGCGCCAGCAGCTTTTCTGGAAACACCATATATTTT
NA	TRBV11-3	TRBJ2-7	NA	CASSLDKRGGSNEQYF	TGTGCCAGCAGCTTAGATAAGAGGGGGGGCTCGAACGAGCAGTACTTC
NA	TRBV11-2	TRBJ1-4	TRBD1	CASSQTGPNEKLFF	TGTGCCAGCAGCCAGACAGGGCCTAATGAAAAACTGTTTTTT
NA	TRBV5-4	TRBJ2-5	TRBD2	CASSPGLAGGLNGKTQYF	TGTGCCAGCAGCCCCGGACTAGCGGGGGGGCTGAACGGAAAGACCCAGTACTTC
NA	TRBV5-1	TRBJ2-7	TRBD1	CASSYSPGQAYSYEQYF	TGCGCCAGCAGCTACTCCCCGGGACAGGCTTACTCCTACGAGCAGTACTTC
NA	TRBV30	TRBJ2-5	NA	CAWSVLAGPQETQYF	TGTGCCTGGAGTGTATTGGCAGGGCCTCAAGAGACCCAGTACTTC
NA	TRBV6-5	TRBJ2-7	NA	CASSYSSGLFEQYF	TGTGCCAGCAGTTATAGTAGCGGACTGTTCGAGCAGTACTTC
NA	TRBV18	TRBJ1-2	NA	CASSPSGDSHYGYTF	TGTGCCAGCTCACCAAGTGGAGACAGCCACTATGGCTACACCTTC
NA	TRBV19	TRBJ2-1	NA	CASSLDSFYNEQFF	TGTGCCAGCTCACTGGACAGTTTCTACAATGAGCAGTTCTTC
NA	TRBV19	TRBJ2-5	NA	CASSSQTIRETQYF	TGTGCCAGTAGTTCTCAGACAATCAGGGAGACCCAGTACTTC
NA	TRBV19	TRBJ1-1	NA	CASSISRDTEAFF	TGTGCCAGTAGTATCAGCAGGGACACTGAAGCTTTCTTT
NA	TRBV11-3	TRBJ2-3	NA	CASSGGAQTDTQYF	TGTGCCAGCAGCGGGGGGGCGCAAACAGATACGCAGTATTTT
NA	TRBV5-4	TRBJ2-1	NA	CASSSESYNEQFF	TGTGCCAGCAGCTCTGAAAGTTACAATGAGCAGTTCTTC
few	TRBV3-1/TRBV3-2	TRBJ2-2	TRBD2	CASSQASGWGTGELFF	TGTGCCAGCAGCCAGGCTAGCGGGTGGGGCACCGGGGAGCTGTTTTTT
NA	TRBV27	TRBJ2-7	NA	CASSPRRKGGYEQYF	TGTGCCAGCAGTCCACGGCGGAAGGGGGGCTACGAGCAGTACTTC